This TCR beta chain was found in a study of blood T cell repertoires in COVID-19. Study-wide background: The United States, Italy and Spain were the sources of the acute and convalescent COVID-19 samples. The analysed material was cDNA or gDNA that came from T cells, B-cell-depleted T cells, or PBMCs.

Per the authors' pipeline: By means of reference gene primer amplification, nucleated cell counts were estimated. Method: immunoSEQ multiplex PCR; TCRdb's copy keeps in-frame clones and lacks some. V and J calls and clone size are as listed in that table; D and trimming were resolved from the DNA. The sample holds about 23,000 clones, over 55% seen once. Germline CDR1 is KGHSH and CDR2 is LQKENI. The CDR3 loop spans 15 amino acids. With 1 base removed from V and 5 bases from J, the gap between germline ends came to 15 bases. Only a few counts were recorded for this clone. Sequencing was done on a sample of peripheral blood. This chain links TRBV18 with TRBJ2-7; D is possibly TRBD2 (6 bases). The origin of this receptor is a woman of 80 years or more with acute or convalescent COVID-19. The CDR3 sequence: CASSPRGVPGDEQYF. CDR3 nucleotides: TGTGCCAGCTCACCACGCGGGGTCCCCGGGGACGAGCAGTACTTC.